This T cell receptor (beta chain) is from a study of T-cell memory formation after mild COVID-19. Looking at the study overall: Most TCR clusters belonged to a single donor.

This clonotype occurred many times. One entry per CDR3 protein, called by TCRdb with MiXCR from the 5' RACE reads. The data hold roughly 610,000 distinct CDR3 sequences, with around a sixth observed a single time. Germline assignment: CDR1 MGHRA and CDR2 YSYEKL. After removal of 4 bases from V and 5 bases from J, the junction contained 7 bases not matched to a gene. This CDR3 region has 15 residues. The rearrangement joins TRBV4-1 to TRBJ2-7; 11 positions match TRBD2. The source material was PBMCs or a T cell subset sorted from them (not recorded which). This clonotype originated in an adult woman who had mild COVID-19 (a few samples of this study predate the infection). Cell type and time point are not known. The CDR3 is CASSRKLAGADEQYF. The CDR3 DNA reads TGCGCCAGCAGCCGAAAACTAGCGGGGGCCGACGAGCAGTACTTC.